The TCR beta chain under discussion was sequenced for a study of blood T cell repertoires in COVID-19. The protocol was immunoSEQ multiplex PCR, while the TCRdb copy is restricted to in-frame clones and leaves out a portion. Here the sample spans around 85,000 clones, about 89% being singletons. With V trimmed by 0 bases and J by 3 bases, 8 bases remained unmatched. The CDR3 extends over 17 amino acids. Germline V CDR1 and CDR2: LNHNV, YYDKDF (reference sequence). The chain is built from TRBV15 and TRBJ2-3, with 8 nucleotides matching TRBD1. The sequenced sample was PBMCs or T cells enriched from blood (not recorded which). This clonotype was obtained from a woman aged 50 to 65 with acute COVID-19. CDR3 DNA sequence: TGTGCCACCAGCAGAGATTCAGGGGGCGCCAGGACAGATACGCAGTATTTT. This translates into CATSRDSGGARTDTQYF. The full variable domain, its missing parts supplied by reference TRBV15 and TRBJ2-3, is DAMVIQNPRYQVTQFGKPVTLSCSQTLNHNVMYWYQQKSSQAPKLLFHYYDKDFNNEADTPDNFQSRRPNTSFCFLDIRSPGLGDTAMYLCATSRDSGGARTDTQYFGPGTRLTVL.